This T cell receptor (beta chain) was captured in a study of T cells in Graves' hyperthyroidism and ophthalmopathy. Extraction of PBMCs used 8.5 to 10 ml of fresh peripheral blood. Germline lookup yields CDR1 SNHLY and CDR2 FYNNEI. This CDR3 has 15 residues. The V and J ends lost 3 bases and 3 bases, in that order; junction bases with no gene match: 4. Template material for amplifying TCR beta CDR3 regions consisted of RNA transcripts. TCR CDR3 underwent first-round RT-PCR with the HTBI primer set. TCRdb re-called the multiplex PCR reads through MiXCR, storing one row per CDR3 protein. The repertoire holds 300,000 to 350,000 distinct CDR3 sequences, roughly 13% seen once, with 20% to 25% in the top ten. The sample holds many counts of this clonotype.

This sequence originates from a woman in her twenties or thirties with Graves' hyperthyroidism. The V and J genes are TRBV2 and TRBJ1-4; TRBD1 agrees at 7 bases. Sequencing input: blood. The chain's CDR3 is CASSDPGTANEKLFF. In nucleotides, the CDR3 is TGTGCCAGCAGTGATCCCGGGACAGCTAATGAAAAACTGTTTTTT.